This T cell receptor (beta chain) was captured in a study of T cell responses to AZD1222 COVID-19 vaccine (dated by TCRdb to about 2021). For context, the study as a whole: AZD1222 recipients given second doses at about 4 weeks or at about 12 weeks were pooled, since spike-specific TCR depth and breadth were not found to differ between the two schedules. A total of 233 trial participants underwent TCR sequencing, of whom 200 to 220 had received two doses of AZD1222 and approximately 25 had received two doses of the MenACWY control vaccine. Trial participants were enrolled by age into subgroups of 18-55, 56-69 and 70-plus years, and around 140, 26 and 57 TCR-sequenced participants, respectively, were included in these subgroups.

The paper's findings and limits, for the study overall: Because no day 14 peak-response samples were available, repertoires were characterized only after the peak T cell response. Nearly half of unique spike-specific TCRs reportedly recognized epitopes outside regions mutated in the B.1.351 and B.1.1.7 variants. The 56-69-year group was small, and its depth increase did not reach significance, likely because of low power. Only five to seven AZD1222 recipients were SARS-CoV-2 seropositive at baseline, limiting conclusions about previously exposed vaccinees. A significant rise in spike-specific TCR breadth and depth was observed after two AZD1222 doses relative to day 0 and relative to MenACWY recipients. Participants were mostly white British and included more females than males, and it was suggested by the authors that clonal diversity may have been underestimated. The whole spike protein was spanned by vaccine-associated CD4 TCRs, and dominant responses were seen in regions 160-218 and 743-854.

The CDR3 regions of human TCRbeta chains were subjected to immunosequencing. Processing in the source paper ran as follows. Repertoire TCRs were checked for matches against a reference library of SARS-CoV-2-specific TCRs that had been generated using the MIRA antigen-specificity platform. Breadth was defined as the fraction of unique TCRs that were SARS-CoV-2-associated. Depth was defined as the fraction of total T cells that were SARS-CoV-2-associated. Using the MIRA data, each spike-specific TCR was assigned both to the spike region to which the TCR was reactive and to a CD4 or CD8 class. Log10-transformed breadth and depth values were compared by one-way ANOVA with Sidak's multiple comparisons tests. TCRdb limited this immuneACCESS table to in-frame rearrangements with V and J called. A share of clones is missing; checked studies link under half to unresolved V genes, and the rest is unexplained. That table furnishes V, J and clone size, whereas the DNA furnished D and trimming. The table for this sample lists roughly 65,000 clones; more than 70% of them were counted only once. The top ten clones comprise over 10% of the sample.

As regards this clone: Its antigen has not been determined. Base qualities are missing; no much larger clone stands one base away.

The intended sense of this specimen's time point label: baseline before first vaccination. Samples from vaccinated people were obtained from the UK trials COV001 and COV002, which included a single-blind randomized controlled phase 2/3 trial of AZD1222 (ChAdOx1 nCoV-19) in healthy adults. For TCRbeta chain sequencing, PBMC samples from trial participants were taken at day 0 and at day 28 after the second dose. The source material was peripheral blood, sampled on day 0 of AZD1222 vaccination. This clonotype was sampled from an adult in good health.

The base sequence is TGCGCCAGCAGCCAACCCCTTATAGCCAAAAACATTCAGTACTTC. This yields the protein CASSQPLIAKNIQYF. The V and J segments used are TRBV4-1 and TRBJ2-4, with the D segment identity uncertain. From the cysteine through the phenylalanine, the CDR3 covers 15 amino acids. Only the CDR3 region is kept as DNA, spanning 45 bases read in frame from base 1. The trim is 2 bases for V and 0 bases for J, with a gap of 8 bases between the germline ends. According to the germline V gene, CDR1 reads MGHRA and CDR2 reads YSYEKL.